These 5 T cell receptor beta chains came from one sample sequenced in a study of blood T cell repertoires in COVID-19. Here immunoSEQ multiplex PCR was the method, and the copy in TCRdb shows in-frame clones only, minus some. This sample carries approximately 220,000 clones, 80% to 90% of them seen once, and the ten largest clones take roughly 4.7%. Material for sequencing was peripheral blood. The receptor source for this set is an older woman with acute or convalescent COVID-19.

The genes are TRBV19 and TRBJ1-6; 9 positions agree with TRBD1. Germline CDR1 reads LNHDA; CDR2 reads SQIVND (reference sequence). CDR3 length equals 15 residues. The junction had 9 bases not matched to a gene; V was cut back by 6 bases and J by 9 bases. DNA of the CDR3: TGTGCCAGTAGCCAAGGTGGGACAGGGAGTTCACCCCTCCACTTT. Translation gives CASSQGGTGSSPLHF. The variable domain in full, completed from reference TRBV19 and TRBJ1-6, reads DGGITQSPKYLFRKEGQNVTLSCEQNLNHDAMYWYRQDPGQGLRLIYYSQIVNDFQKGDIAEGYSVSREKKESFPLTVTSAQKNPTAFYLCASSQGGTGSSPLHFGNGTRLTVT.

This sequence joins TRBV19 and TRBJ1-2, with D perhaps TRBD1 (6 bases). The CDR3 has 14 residues. The V and J ends lost 5 bases and 6 bases respectively, with 16 bases between them. The V gene's germline CDR1 is LNHDA and CDR2 SQIVND (reference sequence). CDR3: CASSFTGTGNGYTF. The CDR3 region has the DNA TGTGCCAGTAGTTTCACAGGGACGGGGAATGGCTACACCTTC.

The CDR3 spells CASMSRNTEAFF. CDR3 DNA: TGTGCCAGCATGTCGCGGAACACTGAAGCTTTCTTT. V usage is TRBV2 and J usage is TRBJ1-1, with D uncertain. The CDR3 spans 12 residues. Germline V CDR1 and CDR2: SNHLY, FYNNEI. V was shortened by 7 bases and J by 1 base, with 7 bases between the two germline ends.

The rearrangement links TRBV19 to TRBJ2-2; 9 bases match TRBD1. CDR1 and CDR2 from the germline V gene are LNHDA and SQIVND (reference sequence). The ends lost 8 bases at V and 3 bases at J; junction bases unmatched: 7. The CDR3 has 15 amino acids. DNA for the CDR3: TGTGCCAGTTTTCCGGGACAGGGATACACCGGGGAGCTGTTTTTT. The encoded protein is CASFPGQGYTGELFF.

The rearrangement uses TRBV6-1 and TRBJ1-6; D may be TRBD1 (5 bases). Trimming took off 2 bases at V and 14 bases at J, with 10 bases between the two ends. Germline CDR1 MNHNS, CDR2 SASEGT. The CDR3 covers 12 residues. This CDR3 reads CASSEISGTLHF. Written as DNA, the CDR3 is TGTGCCAGCAGTGAAATATCAGGGACCCTCCACTTT.